The T cell receptor beta chain under discussion was sequenced for a study of CD8 T cells in Susac syndrome. Whole-study context: The sequenced Susac syndrome patients comprised 5 or 6 with active disease and roughly eight in remission.

Random hexamers served to reverse transcribe roughly 0.5 to 1 ug RNA. TCRdb re-called the immunoSEQ multiplex PCR reads through MiXCR, storing one row per CDR3 protein. The sample lists over 70,000 distinct CDR3 sequences, approximately 96% occurring once. V was shortened by 5 bases and J by 3 bases, with 11 bases between the two germline ends. Germline-derived CDR1 and CDR2 are SGHTA and FQGNSA. CDR3 size: 14 residues. The specimen was CD8+ T cells from PBMCs. This receptor was identified in a human donor with Susac syndrome. This sequence joins TRBV7-2 and TRBJ1-3; D call uncertain. Here the CDR3 reads CASSQEVYGNTIYF. CDR3 in DNA: TGTGCCAGCAGCCAGGAGGTTTATGGAAACACCATATATTTT.